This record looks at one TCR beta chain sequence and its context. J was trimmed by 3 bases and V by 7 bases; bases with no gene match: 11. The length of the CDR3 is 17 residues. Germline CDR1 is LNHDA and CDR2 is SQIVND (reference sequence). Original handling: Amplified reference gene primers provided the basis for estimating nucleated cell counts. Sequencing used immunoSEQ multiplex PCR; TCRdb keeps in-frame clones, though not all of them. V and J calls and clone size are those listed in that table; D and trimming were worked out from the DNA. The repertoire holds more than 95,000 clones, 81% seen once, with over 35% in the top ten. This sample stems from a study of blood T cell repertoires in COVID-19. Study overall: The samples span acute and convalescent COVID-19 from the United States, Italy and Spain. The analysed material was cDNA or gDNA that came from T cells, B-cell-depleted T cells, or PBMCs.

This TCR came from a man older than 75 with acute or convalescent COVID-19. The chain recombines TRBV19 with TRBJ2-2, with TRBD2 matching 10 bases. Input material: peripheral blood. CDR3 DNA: TGTGCCAGTAACCCTCGAGCGGGAGGGGCGTACACCGGGGAGCTGTTTTTT. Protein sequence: CASNPRAGGAYTGELFF.